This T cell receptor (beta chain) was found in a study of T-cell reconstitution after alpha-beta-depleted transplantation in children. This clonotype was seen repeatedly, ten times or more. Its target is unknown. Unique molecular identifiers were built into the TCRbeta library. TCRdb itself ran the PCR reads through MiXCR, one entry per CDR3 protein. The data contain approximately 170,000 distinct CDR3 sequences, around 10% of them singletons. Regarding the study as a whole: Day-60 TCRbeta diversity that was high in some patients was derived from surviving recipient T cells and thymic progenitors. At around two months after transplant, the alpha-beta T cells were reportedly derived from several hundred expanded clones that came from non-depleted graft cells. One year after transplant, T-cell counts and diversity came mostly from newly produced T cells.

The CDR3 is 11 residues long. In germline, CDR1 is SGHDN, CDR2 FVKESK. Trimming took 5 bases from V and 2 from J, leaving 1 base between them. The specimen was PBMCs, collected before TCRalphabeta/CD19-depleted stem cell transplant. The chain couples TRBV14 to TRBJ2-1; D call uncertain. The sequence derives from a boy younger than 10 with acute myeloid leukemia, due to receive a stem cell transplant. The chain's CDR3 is CASSAYNEQFF. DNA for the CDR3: TGTGCCAGCAGCGCCTACAATGAGCAGTTCTTC.